Listed here are 30 T cell receptor beta chains from one sample, sequenced in a study of technical replicates of blood from a few donors. Here immunoSEQ multiplex PCR was the method, and the copy in TCRdb shows in-frame clones only, minus some. This sample carries roughly 45,000 clones, 80% to 95% of them seen once, and the ten largest clones take about 3.9%. What was sequenced was PBMCs. The receptors derive from a human donor in good health. Some clones in this sample may be carry-over from other donors' samples.

This clone was found once. The V call is TRBV5-4, the J call TRBJ1-3; no firm D call. Deletions cut 1 base from V and 2 bases from J, with 7 bases between. Germline V gene data show CDR1 as SGHNT and CDR2 as YYREEE (reference sequence). The CDR3 runs to 14 residues. The CDR3 reads CASSLRGPGNTIYF. The CDR3 bases are TGTGCCAGCAGCTTGCGAGGGCCTGGAAACACCATATATTTT.

This clone was seen a handful of times. V is TRBV2 and J is TRBJ1-1; TRBD1 agrees at 7 bases. V dropped 9 bases and J dropped 0; count of bases not matched to a gene: 4. CDR3 length: 13 residues. Germline loops: CDR1 SNHLY, CDR2 FYNNEI. In nucleotides, the CDR3 is TGTGCCAGTCGACAGGGAATGAACACTGAAGCTTTCTTT. It codes for CASRQGMNTEAFF.

This chain uses TRBV29-1 with TRBJ2-1, with D possibly matching TRBD2 (6 bases). Germline lookup yields CDR1 SQVTM and CDR2 ANQGSEA. Between the trimmed V and J ends, which lost 7 bases and 7 bases, there was a span of 14 bases. CDR3 length: 12 amino acids. The CDR3 nucleotides read TGCAGCGCGGCGACTAGTGGGAATGAGCAGTTCTTC. It codes for CSAATSGNEQFF.

V gene TRBV4-1 combines with J gene TRBJ2-7, with 7 nucleotides matching TRBD2. There are 16 residues in the CDR3. V was pared by 0 bases and J by 2 bases, with 7 bases of the junction left unmatched. Per the germline V gene, CDR1 is MGHRA and CDR2 is YSYEKL. The CDR3 region is CASSQDRGTNTYEQYF. The CDR3 DNA reads as TGCGCCAGCAGCCAAGATAGAGGGACTAACACCTACGAGCAGTACTTC.

To note about this clone: Other nucleotide sequences in the sample specify the same CDR3. The genes are TRBV2 and TRBJ1-4; the match to TRBD1 covers 8 bases. The CDR3 loop spans 14 amino acids. Germline assignment: CDR1 SNHLY and CDR2 FYNNEI. The V and J ends lost 6 bases and 4 bases, in that order; junction bases with no gene match: 4. This chain's CDR3 is CASRGTGFNEKLFF. Here the CDR3 DNA reads TGTGCCAGCAGGGGGACAGGTTTTAATGAAAAACTGTTTTTT. Complete variable domain (other parts from reference TRBV2 and TRBJ1-4): EPEVTQTPSHQVTQMGQEVILRCVPISNHLYFYWYRQILGQKVEFLVSFYNNEISEKSEIFDDQFSVERPDGSNFTLKIRSTKLEDSAMYFCASRGTGFNEKLFFGSGTQLSVL.

The gene calls are TRBV6-1 and TRBJ1-1; D call uncertain. The germline gives CDR1 MNHNS, CDR2 SASEGT. V lost 1 base, J lost 6 bases, and 9 bases lay in between. The CDR3 contains 13 residues. The DNA for the CDR3 is TGTGCCAGCAGTGAAGTAGGACTTCCTGAAGCTTTCTTT. Its protein product is CASSEVGLPEAFF.

The chain is built from TRBV19 and TRBJ1-4; 8 bases match TRBD1. Germline V CDR1 and CDR2: LNHDA, SQIVND (reference sequence). The CDR3 is made up of 15 amino acids. The V segment lost 6 bases and the J segment 7 bases; nucleotides outside the gene matches: 10. CDR3 residues: CASSKLDREFEKLFF. The DNA of the CDR3 is TGTGCCAGTAGCAAACTGGACAGGGAGTTTGAAAAACTGTTTTTT.

This chain joins TRBV4-2 and TRBJ2-3; 7 nucleotides match TRBD2. Germline assignment: CDR1 LGHNA and CDR2 YNFKEQ. This CDR3 is 14 amino acids long. Unmatched junction bases numbered 3, after V lost 1 base and J lost 5 bases. CDR3 amino acids: CASSQGGGKDTQYF. The CDR3 nucleotides read TGTGCCAGCAGCCAAGGGGGGGGGAAAGATACGCAGTATTTT.

V and J are TRBV4-3 and TRBJ1-3, with 9 nucleotides matching TRBD1. This CDR3 has 16 amino acids. Germline CDR1 is LGHNA and CDR2 is YSLEER. J lost 0 bases, V lost 4 bases, and 4 bases had no gene match. The CDR3 loop is CASSLGQGHSGNTIYF. The CDR3 DNA reads as TGCGCCAGCAGCCTCGGACAGGGGCACTCTGGAAACACCATATATTTT.

The chain is built from TRBV5-4 and TRBJ2-1; the match to TRBD2 covers 10 bases. This CDR3 is built from 15 residues. Germline values: CDR1 SGHNT, CDR2 YYREEE (reference sequence). After removal of 3 bases from V and 6 bases from J, the junction contained 6 bases not matched to a gene. CDR3 sequence: CASSSLAGVGNEQFF. CDR3 sequence (DNA): TGTGCCAGCAGCTCTCTAGCGGGAGTTGGCAATGAGCAGTTCTTC.

The chain employs TRBV9 and TRBJ1-2, with D perhaps matching TRBD1 (5 bases). Germline V lookup: CDR1 SGDLS, CDR2 YYNGEE. The CDR3 extends over 16 amino acids. Trimming left V 4 bases short and J 2 bases short, with 18 bases between. CDR3 coding DNA: TGTGCCAGCAGCTTACGGGGGGAGGGGACCAACTATGGCTACACCTTC. Translated, it gives CASSLRGEGTNYGYTF.

V gene TRBV10-3 combines with J gene TRBJ2-5; a weak D match, TRBD2 (5 bases). Trimming removed 0 bases at V and 9 bases at J, with 20 bases between. CDR1 is ENHRY and CDR2 is SYGVKD in the germline V gene. This CDR3 spans 16 amino acids. CDR3 residues: CAISESSSAGLTAQYF. For the CDR3, the DNA is TGTGCCATCAGTGAGTCAAGTTCGGCGGGCCTTACGGCCCAGTACTTC.

V is TRBV30 and J is TRBJ2-7; 11 nucleotides match TRBD2. The length of the CDR3 is 14 residues. The V segment lost 5 bases and the J segment 9 bases; nucleotides outside the gene matches: 12. Germline V gives CDR1 GTSNPN, CDR2 SVGIG (reference sequence). The CDR3 region is CAWAGTSGGTGQYF. The CDR3 nucleotides read TGTGCCTGGGCAGGGACTAGCGGAGGGACGGGGCAGTACTTC.

The chain couples TRBV2 to TRBJ2-7; 10 nucleotides align to TRBD1. The CDR3 is 14 residues long. Germline CDR1 reads SNHLY; CDR2 reads FYNNEI. Trimming removed 7 bases from V and 1 base from J; junction bases left unmatched: 4. The CDR3 DNA reads as TGTGCCAGCACTGACAGGGGGCAGTCCTACGAGCAGTACTTC. Translated, it gives CASTDRGQSYEQYF.

This chain uses TRBV4-2 with TRBJ1-6; D is unresolved. The CDR3 extends over 15 amino acids. Germline values: CDR1 LGHNA, CDR2 YNFKEQ. V lost 0 bases and J lost 7, with 10 bases in between. The CDR3 DNA reads as TGTGCCAGCAGCCAAGAACCCACGACAAATTCACCCCTCCACTTT. Protein product: CASSQEPTTNSPLHF.

J is TRBJ2-4 and V is TRBV7-2, with D unclear. Trimming took 5 bases from V and 8 from J, leaving 16 bases between them. CDR1 SGHTA and CDR2 FQGNSA come from the germline V gene. This CDR3 has 14 residues. Here the CDR3 reads CASSPGGSLDIQYF. The CDR3, as DNA: TGTGCCAGCAGCCCGGGTGGTAGTCTAGACATTCAGTACTTC.

The CDR3 sequence is CAISVGQPSSYEQYF. DNA for the CDR3: TGTGCCATCAGTGTGGGGCAACCAAGCTCCTACGAGCAGTACTTC. This rearrangement joins TRBV10-3 to TRBJ2-7; a weak D match, TRBD1 (5 bases). Trimming removed 4 bases at V and 0 bases at J, with 13 bases between. The V gene's germline CDR1 is ENHRY and CDR2 SYGVKD. CDR3 size: 15 residues.

The V call is TRBV2, the J call TRBJ2-3; 9 bases are a match to TRBD2. In germline, CDR1 is SNHLY, CDR2 FYNNEI. V dropped 0 bases and J dropped 0; count of bases not matched to a gene: 1. CDR3 length: 16 amino acids. The CDR3 sequence: CASSEAAGGSTDTQYF. CDR3 bases: TGTGCCAGCAGTGAAGCGGCGGGAGGGAGCACAGATACGCAGTATTTT.

V is TRBV7-9 and J is TRBJ1-2; tentative D call: TRBD1 (6 bases). Germline V CDR1 and CDR2: SEHNR, FQNEAQ (reference sequence). Trimming took off 5 bases at V and 5 bases at J, with 21 bases between the two ends. CDR3 length: 16 amino acids. DNA for the CDR3: TGTGCCAGCAGCAACTCCCCCGGCGGGGGGCTTTATGGCTACACCTTC. This translates into CASSNSPGGGLYGYTF.

V usage is TRBV27 and J usage is TRBJ1-4; TRBD1 is a possible D gene (5 bases). The V end was cut by 1 base, the J end by 7 bases, with 13 bases between. The CDR3 totals 15 residues. Germline CDR1 reads MNHEY; CDR2 reads SMNVEV (reference sequence). The CDR3 DNA is TGTGCCAGCAGTTTATGGGGGGAACGGGTTGAAAAACTGTTTTTT. It yields the protein CASSLWGERVEKLFF.

The rearrangement uses TRBV7-9 and TRBJ1-6; D gene uncertain. Per germline, CDR1 SEHNR and CDR2 FQNEAQ (reference sequence). The CDR3 extends over 15 amino acids. V was cut by 3 bases and J by 9 bases, with 15 bases left in between. The CDR3 loop reads CASSFDGSQSSPLHF. The CDR3 region has the DNA TGTGCCAGCAGCTTCGACGGGTCCCAGAGTTCACCCCTCCACTTT.

The chain recombines TRBV11-2 with TRBJ2-1; 8 bases line up with TRBD2. Germline CDR1 reads SGHAT; CDR2 reads FQNNGV. This CDR3 is 15 amino acids long. V lost 1 base to trimming and J lost 10 bases; unmatched junction nucleotides: 9. In DNA, the CDR3 is TGTGCCAGCAGCTTAGCCGGGGGGGCGTCCAGGGAGCAGTTCTTC. Translating it yields CASSLAGGASREQFF.

CDR3 loop: CASSQDGDRDKVEQYF. The CDR3, as DNA: TGCGCCAGCAGCCAAGATGGGGACAGGGATAAGGTCGAGCAGTACTTC. The genes are TRBV4-1 and TRBJ2-7; 9 bases map to TRBD1. J lost 6 bases, V lost 0 bases, and 9 bases had no gene match. The CDR3 extends over 16 amino acids. Germline V gene data show CDR1 as MGHRA and CDR2 as YSYEKL.

The V call is TRBV27, the J call TRBJ2-7; TRBD1 matches 9 bases. Germline values: CDR1 MNHEY, CDR2 SMNVEV (reference sequence). Unmatched junction bases numbered 12, after V lost 6 bases and J lost 6 bases. The CDR3 is made up of 15 amino acids. The CDR3 DNA reads TGTGCCAGCAGCCTTCCCGGGACAGGGATCGGCGAGCAGTACTTC. Amino acid sequence: CASSLPGTGIGEQYF.

The CDR3 DNA follows: TGTGCCAGCAGCAAAGCGCTTCGTCCCCCGAGGAGAGCTTTCTTT. This codes for CASSKALRPPRRAFF. The rearrangement links TRBV21-1 to TRBJ1-1. TRBV21-1 is an annotated pseudogene. CDR3 length: 15 amino acids.

This sequence joins TRBV6-4 and TRBJ2-7; possibly TRBD2 for D (5 bases). The length of the CDR3 is 12 residues. The V and J ends lost 8 bases and 5 bases respectively, with 13 bases between them. Germline V lookup: CDR1 MRHNA, CDR2 SNTAGT. The CDR3 region is CASLTASHEQYF. The CDR3 DNA reads TGTGCCAGCCTAACGGCTAGCCACGAGCAGTACTTC.

This rearrangement joins TRBV7-9 to TRBJ1-6; tentative D call: TRBD1 (6 bases). The germline V and J ends were trimmed by 0 bases and 6 bases, with 9 bases remaining between them. CDR1 and CDR2 from the germline V gene are SEHNR and FQNEAQ (reference sequence). The CDR3 has 15 residues. The CDR3 spells CASSLAWGPNSPLHF. Written as DNA, the CDR3 is TGTGCCAGCAGCTTAGCTTGGGGGCCTAATTCACCCCTCCACTTT.

The J gene is TRBJ1-5, the V gene TRBV6-5; the D is unclear. This CDR3 contains 11 residues. V lost 4 bases, J lost 11 bases, and 9 bases lay in between. Per germline, CDR1 MNHEY and CDR2 SVGAGI. The CDR3 DNA sequence: TGTGCCAGCAGTTCAGGATCAGCCCAGCATTTT. Protein: CASSSGSAQHF.

This chain links TRBV7-7 with TRBJ2-1; 13 positions agree with TRBD2. Germline loops: CDR1 SSHAT, CDR2 FNYEAQ (reference sequence). The V segment lost 5 bases and the J segment 6 bases; nucleotides outside the gene matches: 4. The CDR3 extends over 15 amino acids. Here the CDR3 DNA reads TGTGCCAGCAGCCTACTAGCGGGAGGGATCAATGAGCAGTTCTTC. Encoded protein: CASSLLAGGINEQFF.

V gene TRBV6-6 combines with J gene TRBJ2-7; 12 positions agree with TRBD2. V lost 7 bases to trimming and J lost 4 bases; unmatched junction nucleotides: 11. The germline V gene has CDR1 MNHNY and CDR2 SVGAGI (reference sequence). The CDR3 extends over 16 amino acids. The CDR3 loop is CASTLATSGSPYEQYF. The CDR3 DNA reads as TGTGCCAGCACCCTTGCGACTAGCGGGAGCCCATACGAGCAGTACTTC.